The 15 T cell receptor beta chains below all came from one sample that was sequenced in a study of blood T cells in healthy people across ages. The second PCR ran 7 to 11 cycles with a sample-barcoded 5' primer and J-beta primers. TCRdb re-called the 5' RACE reads with MiXCR, one entry per CDR3 protein. This table holds 1 million or so distinct CDR3 sequences, less than 25% found once. These same records also appear under a second study, on T cells of mothers and their children.

The specimen sequenced was blood. These receptors were obtained from a girl aged 2 to 9 in good health.

The genes are TRBV10-3 and TRBJ2-5, with TRBD2 identical over 7 bases. CDR1 ENHRY and CDR2 SYGVKD come from the germline V gene. The CDR3 spans 13 residues. V shed 8 bases, J shed 0 bases, and the junction held 3 bases outside the gene matches. CDR3 DNA sequence: TGTGCCATCGCGGGGGAATACCAAGAGACCCAGTACTTC. It specifies CAIAGEYQETQYF.

This clonotype has just a few counts. This chain uses TRBV19 with TRBJ1-4; TRBD1 is a possible D gene (5 bases). V shed 6 bases and J shed 7 bases, with 6 bases lying between them. The CDR3 extends over 11 amino acids. Germline V gives CDR1 LNHDA, CDR2 SQIVND (reference sequence). In DNA, the CDR3 is TGTGCCAGTAGGGGGCTTGAAAAACTGTTTTTT. This sequence encodes CASRGLEKLFF.

This clonotype occurred a few times. The chain combines TRBV20-1 with TRBJ1-2, with 7 bases identical to TRBD1. V shed 5 bases, J shed 4 bases, and the junction held 7 bases outside the gene matches. There are 13 residues in the CDR3. Per germline, CDR1 DFQATT and CDR2 SNEGSKA (reference sequence). Here the CDR3 DNA reads TGCAGTGCTGGGACAGTCTACAGCTATGGCTACACCTTC. It specifies CSAGTVYSYGYTF.

The CDR3 coding sequence is TGTGCCAGCAGCAGAGGACATTCTTGGAACATTCAGTACTTC. This encodes CASSRGHSWNIQYF. J is TRBJ2-4 and V is TRBV5-6, with D possibly being TRBD1 (5 bases). Germline values: CDR1 SGHDT, CDR2 YYEEEE. This CDR3 spans 14 amino acids. Trimming took off 4 bases at V and 7 bases at J, with 15 bases between the two ends.

The chain employs TRBV12-5 and TRBJ2-1; 7 positions match TRBD2. Germline values: CDR1 LGHNT, CDR2 FRNRAP. This CDR3 is built from 14 residues. Unmatched junction bases numbered 1, after V lost 1 base and J lost 4 bases. Written as DNA, the CDR3 is TGTGCTAGTGGTTTGGGGGGACTATACAATGAGCAGTTCTTC. It encodes CASGLGGLYNEQFF.

This clonotype was seen a handful of times. The chain joins TRBV29-1 to TRBJ2-5; D is unresolved. In germline, CDR1 is SQVTM, CDR2 ANQGSEA. V was trimmed by 5 bases and J by 7 bases, leaving 14 bases between them. This CDR3 has 12 amino acids. The chain's CDR3 is CSVLVGDGTQYF. CDR3 nucleotide sequence: TGCAGCGTTCTCGTGGGTGACGGGACCCAGTACTTC.

This clonotype was found a few times. The chain uses TRBV20-1 and TRBJ2-4; D is ambiguous. CDR1 and CDR2 from the germline V gene are DFQATT and SNEGSKA (reference sequence). CDR3 size: 14 residues. The V end lost 2 bases, the J end lost 0 bases, and 8 bases lay between the germline ends. In nucleotides, the CDR3 is TGCAGTGCTAGATTGTTCGAAGCCAAAAACATTCAGTACTTC. Translating it yields CSARLFEAKNIQYF.

This clonotype occurred many times. V usage is TRBV18 and J usage is TRBJ2-5, with TRBD1 matching 7 bases. This CDR3 comprises 13 residues. Per the germline V gene, CDR1 is KGHSH and CDR2 is LQKENI. Trimming removed 5 bases from V and 2 bases from J; junction bases left unmatched: 2. The CDR3: CASSGTAQETQYF. For the CDR3, the DNA is TGTGCCAGCTCAGGGACAGCACAAGAGACCCAGTACTTC.

The rearrangement uses TRBV9 and TRBJ1-4; TRBD1 aligns across 9 bases. Germline-derived CDR1 and CDR2 are SGDLS and YYNGEE. V gave up 0 bases and J gave up 7 bases; unmatched junction bases: 4. This CDR3 has 15 residues. The CDR3, as DNA: TGTGCCAGCAGCGTAGTGGGGGACAGGGCTGAAAAACTGTTTTTT. It is translated as CASSVVGDRAEKLFF. The full variable domain, in which reference TRBV9 and TRBJ1-4 provide the parts outside the CDR3, is DSGVTQTPKHLITATGQRVTLRCSPRSGDLSVYWYQQSLDQGLQFLIQYYNGEERAKGNILERFSAQQFPDLHSELNLSSLELGDSALYFCASSVVGDRAEKLFFGSGTQLSVL.

This chain connects TRBV7-9 to TRBJ2-1; the D is unclear. Trimming pared 7 bases from V and 8 bases from J, leaving 12 bases between. CDR1 is SEHNR, CDR2 FQNEAQ, per germline (reference sequence). CDR3 size: 12 residues. The DNA for the CDR3 is TGTGCCAGCATCTCGTGGCCCCATGAGCAGTTCTTC. Its protein product is CASISWPHEQFF.

The chain combines TRBV12-3 or TRBV12-4 with TRBJ2-5; weak D call: TRBD2 (5 bases). The CDR3 runs to 15 residues. The V end was cut by 6 bases, the J end by 4 bases, with 18 bases between. CDR3 sequence: CASSRGVGAGETQYF. CDR3 coding DNA: TGTGCCAGCAGCCGCGGTGTGGGCGCGGGAGAGACCCAGTACTTC.

A few counts support this clonotype. The chain has TRBV29-1 and TRBJ1-5; 7 bases match TRBD1. CDR1 SQVTM and CDR2 ANQGSEA come from the germline V gene. The length of the CDR3 is 13 residues. V gave up 6 bases and J gave up 5 bases; unmatched junction bases: 7. Here the CDR3 DNA reads TGCAGCGTCTTGACAGGGAGGGATCAGCCCCAGCATTTT. The encoded protein is CSVLTGRDQPQHF.

This clonotype has only a few counts. CDR3 loop: CASSPDRTTEAFF. CDR3 DNA sequence: TGTGCCAGCTCACCCGACAGGACCACTGAAGCTTTCTTT. The J gene is TRBJ1-1, the V gene TRBV18, with D perhaps TRBD1 (6 bases). Trimming pared 3 bases from V and 4 bases from J, leaving 9 bases between. The CDR3 sequence is 13 residues long. Germline loops: CDR1 KGHSH, CDR2 LQKENI.

This clonotype was recorded only once. The chain uses TRBV29-1 and TRBJ2-3; TRBD1 might be the D (5 bases). The germline V gene encodes CDR1 SQVTM and CDR2 ANQGSEA. Deletions cut 2 bases from V and 0 bases from J, with 9 bases between. The CDR3 totals 14 residues. This chain's CDR3 is CSVESRASTDTQYF. The CDR3 nucleotides read TGCAGCGTTGAATCCAGGGCTAGCACAGATACGCAGTATTTT.

The V call is TRBV10-3, the J call TRBJ2-7, with a possible D match to TRBD1 (6 bases). The CDR3 is 13 amino acids. CDR1 and CDR2 from the germline V gene are ENHRY and SYGVKD. V was clipped by 9 bases and J by 2 bases, with 14 bases between them. CDR3 in amino acids: CAMSGELPYEQYF. The DNA for the CDR3 is TGTGCCATGTCAGGGGAGCTCCCCTACGAGCAGTACTTC.